This entry lists 31 T cell receptor beta chains sequenced from one sample in a study of long-term antiretroviral therapy in people with HIV. Sequencing used immunoSEQ v3.0 at survey level. Assay: immunoSEQ multiplex PCR; the TCRdb copy retains only in-frame clones and omits some. The repertoire has 34,000 or so clones, 85% of them found once; the top ten carry just under 4.5%. The sample consisted of unsorted PBMCs, taken around 3.3 years after starting antiretroviral therapy. These receptor sequences come from a man aged 18 to 30 with HIV.

J is TRBJ2-5 and V is TRBV2, with 11 nucleotides matching TRBD2. Germline CDR1 SNHLY, CDR2 FYNNEI. After removal of 7 bases from V and 4 bases from J, the junction contained 8 bases not matched to a gene. The CDR3 spans 15 residues. The CDR3, as DNA: TGTGCCAGCACTATAGCGGGAGGGCCGGGAGAGACCCAGTACTTC. Translating it yields CASTIAGGPGETQYF.

This rearrangement joins TRBV19 to TRBJ2-6; maybe TRBD1 (6 bases). Germline CDR1 LNHDA, CDR2 SQIVND (reference sequence). V gave up 3 bases and J gave up 4 bases, with 16 bases separating them. The CDR3 contains 17 residues. The CDR3 loop is CASSIGQFLGGANVLTF. DNA of the CDR3: TGTGCCAGTAGTATCGGACAGTTCCTTGGGGGGGCCAACGTCCTGACTTTC.

This chain uses TRBV11-1 with TRBJ2-7; possible D gene TRBD1, 6 bases. The ends were cut back, 5 bases at V and 6 bases at J, with 17 bases in the middle. Germline V CDR1 and CDR2: SGHAT, FQDESV (reference sequence). The CDR3 contains 14 residues. CDR3 in amino acids: CASSAYRVIGEQYF. CDR3 DNA sequence: TGTGCCAGCAGCGCGTACAGGGTAATTGGCGAGCAGTACTTC.

The chain carries TRBV4-3 and TRBJ1-1; no firm D call. Trimming shortened V by 0 bases and J by 7 bases, and 9 bases separated the two germline ends. The CDR3 runs 13 residues. Germline V gives CDR1 LGHNA, CDR2 YSLEER. CDR3 region: CASSQDLVVEAFF. CDR3 bases: TGCGCCAGCAGCCAAGATTTAGTGGTTGAAGCTTTCTTT.

The chain joins TRBV15 to TRBJ2-7; D remains ambiguous. Germline assignment: CDR1 LNHNV and CDR2 YYDKDF (reference sequence). This CDR3 is 13 amino acids long. V was shortened by 0 bases and J by 5 bases, with 8 bases between the two germline ends. In DNA form, the CDR3 reads TGTGCCACCAGCAGAGAAATCGGCCACGAGCAGTACTTC. Amino acids: CATSREIGHEQYF.

CDR3 bases: TGTGCCAGTAGTATAGATCTACAGGGGACCCCGAACACTGAAGCTTTCTTT. Residues: CASSIDLQGTPNTEAFF. V is TRBV19 and J is TRBJ1-1; 7 nucleotides match TRBD1. V dropped 0 bases and J dropped 1; count of bases not matched to a gene: 8. CDR3 length equals 17 residues. CDR1 and CDR2 from the germline V gene are LNHDA and SQIVND (reference sequence). Drawing the rest from reference TRBV19 and TRBJ1-1, the complete variable domain is DGGITQSPKYLFRKEGQNVTLSCEQNLNHDAMYWYRQDPGQGLRLIYYSQIVNDFQKGDIAEGYSVSREKKESFPLTVTSAQKNPTAFYLCASSIDLQGTPNTEAFFGQGTRLTVV.

A single count supports this clone. The chain joins TRBV6-6 to TRBJ2-7, with D unresolved. Germline lookup yields CDR1 MNHNY and CDR2 SVGAGI (reference sequence). The CDR3 length is 12 residues. Trimming removed 1 base at V and 6 bases at J, with 7 bases between. DNA of the CDR3: TGTGCCAGCAGTTACTTAATCCCCGAGCAGTACTTC. Translating gives CASSYLIPEQYF.

The chain uses TRBV25-1 and TRBJ1-1; D is uncertain. V was shortened by 4 bases and J by 0 bases, with 9 bases between the two germline ends. CDR1 and CDR2 (germline): MGHDK, SYGVNS. The length of the CDR3 is 14 residues. The CDR3 loop is CASSGAHMNTEAFF. Here the CDR3 DNA reads TGTGCCAGCAGTGGGGCCCACATGAACACTGAAGCTTTCTTT.

This rearrangement joins TRBV13 to TRBJ2-3; 14 bases line up with TRBD2. The CDR3 is 20 amino acids. V lost 4 bases to trimming and J lost 1 base; unmatched junction nucleotides: 13. Germline CDR1 PRHDT, CDR2 FYEKMQ (reference sequence). CDR3 sequence: CASSSPGRLAGGPGTDTQYF. The DNA of the CDR3 is TGTGCCAGCAGCTCCCCCGGAAGACTAGCGGGGGGGCCGGGCACAGATACGCAGTATTTT.

The chain joins TRBV29-1 to TRBJ1-1; the D is unclear. Between the trimmed V and J ends, which lost 7 bases and 1 base, there was a span of 7 bases. Per germline, CDR1 SQVTM and CDR2 ANQGSEA. CDR3 length equals 11 residues. The CDR3 protein is CSASWNTEAFF. The DNA of the CDR3 is TGCAGCGCCTCTTGGAACACTGAAGCTTTCTTT.

This clone was picked up one time. The chain has TRBV14 and TRBJ2-7; TRBD1 matches 9 bases. The CDR3 is 14 amino acids. V dropped 4 bases and J dropped 2; count of bases not matched to a gene: 3. Per germline, CDR1 SGHDN and CDR2 FVKESK. The CDR3 here is CASSPDRGAYEQYF. CDR3 DNA sequence: TGTGCCAGCAGCCCGGACAGGGGCGCCTACGAGCAGTACTTC.

The rearrangement joins TRBV9 to TRBJ2-7; 9 nucleotides line up with TRBD1. CDR1 is SGDLS and CDR2 is YYNGEE in the germline V gene. The CDR3 is 17 amino acids. V lost 0 bases, J lost 2 bases, and 9 bases stayed unmatched. As DNA, the CDR3 is TGTGCCAGCAGCGTAGCCCCTACGGGACAGGGACCCTACGAGCAGTACTTC. It translates to CASSVAPTGQGPYEQYF.

This clone appeared a few times. The chain couples TRBV27 to TRBJ1-2, with a tentative D call TRBD1 (5 bases). Trimming stripped 7 bases from V and 2 bases from J, with 17 bases between. CDR1 is MNHEY and CDR2 is SMNVEV in the germline V gene (reference sequence). This CDR3 spans 15 amino acids. The CDR3, as DNA: TGTGCCAGCACCCCTAAGAGGGGAGTCAACTATGGCTACACCTTC. Translation gives CASTPKRGVNYGYTF.

This rearrangement joins TRBV19 to TRBJ2-3, with D maybe TRBD1 (6 bases). Germline V CDR1 and CDR2: LNHDA, SQIVND (reference sequence). The CDR3 extends over 16 amino acids. Trimming took off 6 bases at V and 0 bases at J, with 16 bases between the two ends. CDR3 protein: CASRRSTGRSTDTQYF. In DNA form, the CDR3 reads TGTGCCAGTAGAAGATCGACAGGTCGGAGCACAGATACGCAGTATTTT.

The chain links TRBV5-1 to TRBJ1-1; perhaps TRBD1 as D (6 bases). Germline CDR1 reads SGHRS; CDR2 reads YFSETQ. The ends were cut back, 4 bases at V and 4 bases at J, with 14 bases in the middle. This CDR3 is built from 14 residues. CDR3 loop: CASSANTGSTEAFF. For the CDR3, the DNA is TGCGCCAGCAGCGCAAACACAGGGTCCACTGAAGCTTTCTTT.

V is TRBV7-9 and J is TRBJ2-1; D is possibly TRBD2 (5 bases). This CDR3 has 15 amino acids. CDR1 is SEHNR, CDR2 FQNEAQ, per germline (reference sequence). The ends were cut back, 1 base at V and 2 bases at J, with 9 bases in the middle. The CDR3 loop reads CASSLGGRPYNEQFF. The CDR3 DNA sequence: TGTGCCAGCAGCTTAGGAGGGCGCCCCTACAATGAGCAGTTCTTC.

The J gene is TRBJ1-6, the V gene TRBV5-6; TRBD1 matches at 9 bases. Germline loops: CDR1 SGHDT, CDR2 YYEEEE. The CDR3 is 14 amino acids. The ends lost 4 bases at V and 8 bases at J; junction bases unmatched: 4. The CDR3 is CASSRGTGYSPLHF. In DNA, the CDR3 is TGTGCCAGCAGCAGGGGGACAGGGTATTCACCCCTCCACTTT.

V usage is TRBV21-1 and J usage is TRBJ1-2; no DNA check was done on the table's D call, TRBD1. TRBV21-1 is labeled a pseudogene. The CDR3 has 15 amino acids. In DNA, the CDR3 is TGTGCCAGCAGCAAAGCGACAGGGGGGTTCTATGGCTACACCTTC. It codes for CASSKATGGFYGYTF.

Within the sample, this clone is medium-sized. This chain uses TRBV28 with TRBJ2-7; D is possibly TRBD2 (7 bases). CDR3 size: 16 residues. Germline CDR1 MDHEN, CDR2 SYDVKM. V was cut by 3 bases and J by 3 bases, with 18 bases left in between. CDR3 sequence (DNA): TGTGCCAGCAGTTTCTTCCCCCGGGGGGCCTACTACGAGCAGTACTTC. It codes for CASSFFPRGAYYEQYF.

In nucleotides, the CDR3 is TGTGCCAGCAGCTCAACAGGGAACACTGAAGCTTTCTTT. As protein: CASSSTGNTEAFF. The chain couples TRBV7-9 to TRBJ1-1, with a tentative D call TRBD1 (5 bases). CDR1 SEHNR and CDR2 FQNEAQ come from the germline V gene (reference sequence). V shed 4 bases and J shed 1 base, with 7 bases lying between them. The length of the CDR3 is 13 residues.

This chain uses TRBV25-1 with TRBJ1-1; TRBD1 matches at 9 bases. This CDR3 spans 14 amino acids. The germline gives CDR1 MGHDK, CDR2 SYGVNS. V lost 5 bases to trimming and J lost 4 bases; unmatched junction nucleotides: 5. The DNA for the CDR3 is TGTGCCAGCAGTTGGACAGGGGTGGGCACTGAAGCTTTCTTT. Translation: CASSWTGVGTEAFF.

This clone has a handful of counts. The chain couples TRBV10-3 to TRBJ2-7; possibly TRBD2 for D (5 bases). Germline assignment: CDR1 ENHRY and CDR2 SYGVKD. Trimming cost V 7 bases and J 2 bases, with 18 bases left between them. This CDR3 is built from 15 residues. The CDR3 sequence is CAINHDHRDTYEQYF. CDR3 sequence (DNA): TGTGCCATCAACCATGATCACCGGGATACCTACGAGCAGTACTTC.

The chain uses TRBV7-8 and TRBJ2-1; tentative D call: TRBD2 (6 bases). CDR3 length: 13 residues. Trimming took 8 bases from V and 4 from J, leaving 12 bases between them. Germline lookup yields CDR1 SGHVS and CDR2 FQNEAQ. The CDR3 reads CASGLAFYNEQFF. CDR3 DNA: TGTGCCAGCGGGCTAGCGTTTTACAATGAGCAGTTCTTC.

The V call is TRBV5-1, the J call TRBJ2-1; tentative D call: TRBD1 (5 bases). The V gene's germline CDR1 is SGHRS and CDR2 YFSETQ. CDR3 length: 13 amino acids. V lost 2 bases, J lost 5 bases, and 8 bases lay in between. CDR3 residues: CASSFQGHNEQFF. The CDR3 nucleotides read TGCGCCAGCAGCTTTCAGGGCCACAATGAGCAGTTCTTC.

This clone appeared a few times. This rearrangement joins TRBV7-9 to TRBJ2-7, with D possibly matching TRBD1 (6 bases). The germline gives CDR1 SEHNR, CDR2 FQNEAQ (reference sequence). This CDR3 spans 16 amino acids. Trimming shortened V by 5 bases and J by 4 bases, and 21 bases separated the two germline ends. The CDR3 here is CASSRTDSSSPYEQYF. CDR3 in DNA: TGTGCCAGCAGCCGGACGGACAGCTCATCCCCTTACGAGCAGTACTTC. Combining the CDR3 with reference TRBV7-9 and TRBJ2-7 gives the whole variable domain DTGVSQNPRHKITKRGQNVTFRCDPISEHNRLYWYRQTLGQGPEFLTYFQNEAQLEKSRLLSDRFSAERPKGSFSTLEIQRTEQGDSAMYLCASSRTDSSSPYEQYFGPGTRLTVT.

CDR3 nucleotides: TGCGCCAGCACGACGTCAGGGGGGGTAAGCACTGAAGCTTTCTTT. This codes for CASTTSGGVSTEAFF. The rearrangement uses TRBV5-1 and TRBJ1-1, with TRBD1 identical over 7 bases. The ends lost 6 bases at V and 4 bases at J; junction bases unmatched: 12. The CDR3 extends over 15 amino acids. The germline gives CDR1 SGHRS, CDR2 YFSETQ.

The chain is built from TRBV5-5 and TRBJ1-2, with 10 nucleotides matching TRBD1. The V gene's germline CDR1 is SGHKS and CDR2 YYEKEE (reference sequence). The junction had 3 bases not matched to a gene; V was cut back by 4 bases and J by 3 bases. The CDR3 runs to 14 residues. CDR3 DNA: TGTGCCAGCAGCCGGGACAGGGGAGACTATGGCTACACCTTC. Its translation: CASSRDRGDYGYTF.

This clone was found once. The chain links TRBV2 to TRBJ1-1, with 10 bases matching TRBD1. The CDR3 runs to 15 residues. The ends lost 4 bases at V and 5 bases at J; junction bases unmatched: 7. The germline CDR1 and CDR2 sequences are SNHLY and FYNNEI. DNA of the CDR3: TGTGCCAGCAGTGGGACAGGGGGGGCCTTTACTGAAGCTTTCTTT. Its translation: CASSGTGGAFTEAFF.

The rearrangement joins TRBV2 to TRBJ2-3; 7 bases fit TRBD2. Trimming cost V 4 bases and J 6 bases; bases outside gene matches: 4. The CDR3 is 13 residues long. CDR1 and CDR2 from the germline V gene are SNHLY and FYNNEI. The CDR3 nucleotides are TGTGCCAGCAGTGCCGGGACTATGGATACGCAGTATTTT. Protein sequence: CASSAGTMDTQYF.

This rearrangement joins TRBV5-6 to TRBJ1-1, with TRBD1 as a possible D gene (5 bases). The CDR3 extends over 14 amino acids. Germline V lookup: CDR1 SGHDT, CDR2 YYEEEE. The V end lost 5 bases, the J end lost 4 bases, and 15 bases lay between the germline ends. CDR3: CASRTPAGGTEAFF. CDR3 sequence (DNA): TGTGCCAGCAGGACCCCGGCGGGGGGCACTGAAGCTTTCTTT. The whole variable domain, remainder taken from reference TRBV5-6 and TRBJ1-1, is DAGVTQSPTHLIKTRGQQVTLRCSPKSGHDTVSWYQQALGQGPQFIFQYYEEEERQRGNFPDRFSGHQFPNYSSELNVNALLLGDSALYLCASRTPAGGTEAFFGQGTRLTVV.

The chain employs TRBV5-1 and TRBJ2-1; 8 bases fit TRBD2. The CDR3 runs to 14 residues. CDR1 SGHRS and CDR2 YFSETQ come from the germline V gene. J was trimmed by 5 bases and V by 2 bases; bases with no gene match: 3. The CDR3 DNA sequence: TGCGCCAGCAGCTTAGCGGGGGCCCACAATGAGCAGTTCTTC. Encoded protein: CASSLAGAHNEQFF.